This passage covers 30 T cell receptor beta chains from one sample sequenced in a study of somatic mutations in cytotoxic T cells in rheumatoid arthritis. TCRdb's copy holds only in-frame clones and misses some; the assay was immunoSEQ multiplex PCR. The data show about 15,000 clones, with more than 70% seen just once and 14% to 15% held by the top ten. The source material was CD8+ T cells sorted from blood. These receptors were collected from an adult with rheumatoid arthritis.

The CDR3 bases are TGTGCCAGCAGCGGAAGCGACGCCGTCTACGAGCAGTACTTC. Protein sequence: CASSGSDAVYEQYF. The rearrangement links TRBV9 to TRBJ2-7; no clear D. From germline, CDR1 is SGDLS and CDR2 YYNGEE. The CDR3 extends over 14 amino acids. Trimming pared 3 bases from V and 3 bases from J, leaving 13 bases between.

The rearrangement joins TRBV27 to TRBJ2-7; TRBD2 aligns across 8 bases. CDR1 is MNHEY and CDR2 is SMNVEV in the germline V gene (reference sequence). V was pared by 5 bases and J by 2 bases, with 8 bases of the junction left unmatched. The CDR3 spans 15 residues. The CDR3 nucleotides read TGTGCCAGCAGTCTTAGCGGGGCACGAGCCTACGAGCAGTACTTC. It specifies CASSLSGARAYEQYF.

Here the CDR3 reads CASSFGGGNQETQYF. The CDR3 nucleotides read TGTGCCAGCAGCTTTGGAGGAGGAAACCAAGAGACCCAGTACTTC. The rearrangement uses TRBV11-2 and TRBJ2-5; a possible D gene is TRBD2 (5 bases). The germline V gene encodes CDR1 SGHAT and CDR2 FQNNGV. Trimming cost V 3 bases and J 0 bases, with 11 bases left between them. This CDR3 region has 15 residues.

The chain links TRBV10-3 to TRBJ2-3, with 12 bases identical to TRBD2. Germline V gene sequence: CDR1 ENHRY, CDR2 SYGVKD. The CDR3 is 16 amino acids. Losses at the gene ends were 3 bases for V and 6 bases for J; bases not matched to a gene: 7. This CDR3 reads CAISDFLAGGMDTQYF. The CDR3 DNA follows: TGTGCCATCAGTGACTTCCTAGCGGGGGGGATGGATACGCAGTATTTT.

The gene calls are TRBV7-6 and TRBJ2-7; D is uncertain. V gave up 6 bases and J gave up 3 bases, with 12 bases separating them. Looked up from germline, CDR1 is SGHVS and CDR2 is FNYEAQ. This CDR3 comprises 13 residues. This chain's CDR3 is CASSSGRYYEQYF. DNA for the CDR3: TGTGCCAGCAGTTCCGGACGGTACTACGAGCAGTACTTC. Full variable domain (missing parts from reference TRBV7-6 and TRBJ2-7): GAGVSQSPRYKVTKRGQDVALRCDPISGHVSLYWYRQALGQGPEFLTYFNYEAQQDKSGLPNDRFSAERPEGSISTLTIQRTEQRDSAMYRCASSSGRYYEQYFGPGTRLTVT.

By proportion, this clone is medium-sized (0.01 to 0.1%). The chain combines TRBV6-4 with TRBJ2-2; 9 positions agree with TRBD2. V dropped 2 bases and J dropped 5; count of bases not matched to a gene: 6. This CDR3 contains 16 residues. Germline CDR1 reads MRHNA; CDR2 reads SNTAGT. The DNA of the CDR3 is TGTGCCAGCAGTGACAATCGACTAGCGGCGACCGGGGAGCTGTTTTTT. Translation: CASSDNRLAATGELFF.

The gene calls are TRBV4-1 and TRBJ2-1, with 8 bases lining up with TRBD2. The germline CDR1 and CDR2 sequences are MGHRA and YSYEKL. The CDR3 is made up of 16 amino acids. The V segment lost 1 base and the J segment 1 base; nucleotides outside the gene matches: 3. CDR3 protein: CASSQVGGGSYNEQFF. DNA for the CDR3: TGCGCCAGCAGCCAAGTTGGCGGGGGGTCCTACAATGAGCAGTTCTTC.

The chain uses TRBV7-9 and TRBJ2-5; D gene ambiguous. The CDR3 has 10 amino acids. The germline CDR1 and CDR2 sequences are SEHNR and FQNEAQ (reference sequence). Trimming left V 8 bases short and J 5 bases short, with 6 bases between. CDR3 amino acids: CASGPETQYF. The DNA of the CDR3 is TGTGCCAGCGGCCCGGAGACCCAGTACTTC.

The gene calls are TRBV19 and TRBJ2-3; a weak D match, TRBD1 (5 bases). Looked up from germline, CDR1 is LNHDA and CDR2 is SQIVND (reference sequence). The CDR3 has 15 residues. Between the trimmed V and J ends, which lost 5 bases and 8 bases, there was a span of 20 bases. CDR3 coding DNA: TGTGCCAGTAGTGACAGACCAGACGCGGACGGTACGCAGTATTTT. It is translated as CASSDRPDADGTQYF. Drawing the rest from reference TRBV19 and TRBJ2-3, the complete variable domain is DGGITQSPKYLFRKEGQNVTLSCEQNLNHDAMYWYRQDPGQGLRLIYYSQIVNDFQKGDIAEGYSVSREKKESFPLTVTSAQKNPTAFYLCASSDRPDADGTQYFGPGTRLTVL.

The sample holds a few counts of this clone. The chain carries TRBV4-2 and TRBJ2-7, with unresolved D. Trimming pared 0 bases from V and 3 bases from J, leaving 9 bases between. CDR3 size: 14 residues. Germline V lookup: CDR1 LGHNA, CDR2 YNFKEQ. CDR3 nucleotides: TGTGCCAGCAGCCAAGAGACGTGGAGCTACGAGCAGTACTTC. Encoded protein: CASSQETWSYEQYF.

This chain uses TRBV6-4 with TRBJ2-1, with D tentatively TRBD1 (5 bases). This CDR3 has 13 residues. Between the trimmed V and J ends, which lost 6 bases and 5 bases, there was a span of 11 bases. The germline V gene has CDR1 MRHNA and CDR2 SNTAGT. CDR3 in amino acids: CASSVGQNNEQFF. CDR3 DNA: TGTGCCAGCAGCGTCGGACAAAACAATGAGCAGTTCTTC.

The CDR3 DNA is TGCAGCGTTGTATCCGCGGATGGGAACACTGAAGCTTTCTTT. Translating gives CSVVSADGNTEAFF. V is TRBV29-1 and J is TRBJ1-1, with D unresolved. The CDR3 consists of 14 residues. Germline V lookup: CDR1 SQVTM, CDR2 ANQGSEA. Deletions cut 4 bases from V and 1 base from J, with 13 bases between.

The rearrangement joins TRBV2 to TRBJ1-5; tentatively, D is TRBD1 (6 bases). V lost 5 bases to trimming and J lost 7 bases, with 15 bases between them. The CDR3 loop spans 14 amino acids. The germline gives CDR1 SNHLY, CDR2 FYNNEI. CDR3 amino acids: CASSKQGREQPQHF. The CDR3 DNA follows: TGTGCCAGCAGTAAACAGGGCAGGGAGCAGCCCCAGCATTTT.

The chain's CDR3 is CASSEMDSQETQYF. CDR3 coding DNA: TGTGCCAGCAGTGAAATGGACAGCCAAGAGACCCAGTACTTC. The V call is TRBV6-1, the J call TRBJ2-5, with D perhaps matching TRBD1 (6 bases). CDR3 length equals 14 residues. Germline V CDR1 and CDR2: MNHNS, SASEGT. Trimming removed 2 bases at V and 1 base at J, with 8 bases between.

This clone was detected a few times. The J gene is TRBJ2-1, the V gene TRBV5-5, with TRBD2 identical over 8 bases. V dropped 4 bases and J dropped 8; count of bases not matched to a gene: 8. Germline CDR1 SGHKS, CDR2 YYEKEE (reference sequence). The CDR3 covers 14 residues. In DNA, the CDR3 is TGTGCCAGCAGCCCGGTAGCGGGGAATTATGAGCAGTTCTTC. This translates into CASSPVAGNYEQFF.

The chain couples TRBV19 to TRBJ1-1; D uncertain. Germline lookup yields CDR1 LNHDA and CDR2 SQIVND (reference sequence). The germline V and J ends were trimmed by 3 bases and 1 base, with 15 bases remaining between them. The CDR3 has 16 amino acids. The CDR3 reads CASSIRSYSENTEAFF. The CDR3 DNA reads TGTGCCAGTAGTATTAGGAGTTACTCTGAGAACACTGAAGCTTTCTTT.

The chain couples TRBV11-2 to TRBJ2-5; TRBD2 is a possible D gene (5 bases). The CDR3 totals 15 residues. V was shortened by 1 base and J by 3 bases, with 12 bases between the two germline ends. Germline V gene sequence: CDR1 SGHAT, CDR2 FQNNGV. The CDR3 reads CASSLAYGMKETQYF. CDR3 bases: TGTGCCAGCAGCTTAGCGTACGGGATGAAAGAGACCCAGTACTTC.

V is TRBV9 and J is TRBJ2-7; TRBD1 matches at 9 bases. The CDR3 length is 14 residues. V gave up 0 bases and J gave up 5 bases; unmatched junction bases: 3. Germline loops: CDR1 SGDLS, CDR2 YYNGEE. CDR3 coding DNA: TGTGCCAGCAGCGTAGCTGGGACAGGGAACGAGCAGTACTTC. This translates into CASSVAGTGNEQYF.

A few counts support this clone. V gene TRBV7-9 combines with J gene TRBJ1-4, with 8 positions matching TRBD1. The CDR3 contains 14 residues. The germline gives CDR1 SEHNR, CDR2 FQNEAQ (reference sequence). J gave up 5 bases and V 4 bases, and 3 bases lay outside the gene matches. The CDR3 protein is CASSSRTGNEKLFF. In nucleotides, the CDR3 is TGTGCCAGCAGCTCGAGGACAGGGAATGAAAAACTGTTTTTT. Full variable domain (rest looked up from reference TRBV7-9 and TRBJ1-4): DTGVSQNPRHKITKRGQNVTFRCDPISEHNRLYWYRQTLGQGPEFLTYFQNEAQLEKSRLLSDRFSAERPKGSFSTLEIQRTEQGDSAMYLCASSSRTGNEKLFFGSGTQLSVL.

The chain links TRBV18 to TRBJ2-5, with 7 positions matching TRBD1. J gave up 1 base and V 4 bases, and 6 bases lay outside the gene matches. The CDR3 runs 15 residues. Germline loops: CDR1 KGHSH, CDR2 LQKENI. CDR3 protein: CASSQRDSFQETQYF. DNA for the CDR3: TGTGCCAGCTCACAAAGGGACAGCTTCCAAGAGACCCAGTACTTC.

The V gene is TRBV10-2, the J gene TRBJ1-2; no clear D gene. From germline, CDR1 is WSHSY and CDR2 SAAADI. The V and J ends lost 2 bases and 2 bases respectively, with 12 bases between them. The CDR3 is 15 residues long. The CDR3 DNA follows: TGCGCCAGCAGTGAGGGACGCGGGATGAACTATGGCTACACCTTC. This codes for CASSEGRGMNYGYTF.

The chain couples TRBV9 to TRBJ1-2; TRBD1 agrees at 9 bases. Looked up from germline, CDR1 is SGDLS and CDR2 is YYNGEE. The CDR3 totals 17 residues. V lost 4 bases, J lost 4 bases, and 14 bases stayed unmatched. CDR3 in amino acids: CASSPRTGDGRGYGYTF. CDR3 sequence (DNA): TGTGCCAGCAGCCCCCGGACAGGGGACGGTCGGGGCTATGGCTACACCTTC.

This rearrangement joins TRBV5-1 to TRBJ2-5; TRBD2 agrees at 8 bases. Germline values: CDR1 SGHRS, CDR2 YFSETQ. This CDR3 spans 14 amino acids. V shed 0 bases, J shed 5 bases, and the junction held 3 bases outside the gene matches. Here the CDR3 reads CASSLGLATETQYF. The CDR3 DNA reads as TGCGCCAGCAGCTTGGGACTAGCGACGGAGACCCAGTACTTC.

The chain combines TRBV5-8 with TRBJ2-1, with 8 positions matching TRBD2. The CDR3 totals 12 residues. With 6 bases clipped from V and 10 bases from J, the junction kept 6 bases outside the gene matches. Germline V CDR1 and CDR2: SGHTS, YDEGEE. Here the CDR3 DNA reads TGTGCCAGCAACCAGGGACTAGGGGAGCAGTTCTTC. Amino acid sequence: CASNQGLGEQFF.

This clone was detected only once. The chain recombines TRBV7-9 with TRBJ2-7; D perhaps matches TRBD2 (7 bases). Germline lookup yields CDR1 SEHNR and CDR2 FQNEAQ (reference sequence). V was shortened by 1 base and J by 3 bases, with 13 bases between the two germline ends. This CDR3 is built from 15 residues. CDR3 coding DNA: TGTGCCAGCAGCTTAGGGGGGGGCGCTTTCTACGAGCAGTACTTC. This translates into CASSLGGGAFYEQYF.

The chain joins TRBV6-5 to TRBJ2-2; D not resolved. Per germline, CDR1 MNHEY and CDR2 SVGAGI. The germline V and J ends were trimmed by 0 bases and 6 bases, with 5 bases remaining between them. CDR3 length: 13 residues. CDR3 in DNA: TGTGCCAGCAGTTACTCAAGGTCCGGGGAGCTGTTTTTT. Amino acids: CASSYSRSGELFF.

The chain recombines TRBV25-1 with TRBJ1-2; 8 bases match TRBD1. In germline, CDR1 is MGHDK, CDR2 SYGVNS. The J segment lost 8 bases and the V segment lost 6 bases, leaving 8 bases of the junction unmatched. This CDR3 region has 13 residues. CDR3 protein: CASSARDRSGYTF. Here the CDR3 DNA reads TGTGCCAGCAGCGCCCGGGACAGGTCCGGCTACACCTTC.

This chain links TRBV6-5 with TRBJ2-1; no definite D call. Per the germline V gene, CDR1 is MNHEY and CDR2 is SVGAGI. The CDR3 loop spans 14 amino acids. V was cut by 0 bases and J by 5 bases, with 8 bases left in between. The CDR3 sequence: CASSYSLTDNEQFF. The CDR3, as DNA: TGTGCCAGCAGTTACTCTCTGACCGACAATGAGCAGTTCTTC.

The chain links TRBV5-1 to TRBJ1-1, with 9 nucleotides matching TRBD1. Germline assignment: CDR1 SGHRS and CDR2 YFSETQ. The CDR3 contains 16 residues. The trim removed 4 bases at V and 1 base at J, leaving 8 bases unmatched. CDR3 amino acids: CASSPTATGGNTEAFF. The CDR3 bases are TGCGCCAGCAGCCCGACTGCGACAGGGGGGAACACTGAAGCTTTCTTT.

CDR3 in DNA: TGTGCCAGTAGTATAGGTACCGGGACAGGGGGTCGTGAGACCCAGTACTTC. Protein product: CASSIGTGTGGRETQYF. J is TRBJ2-5 and V is TRBV19, with 11 bases matching TRBD1. V was pared by 1 base and J by 5 bases, with 9 bases of the junction left unmatched. This CDR3 comprises 17 residues. Germline loops: CDR1 LNHDA, CDR2 SQIVND (reference sequence).